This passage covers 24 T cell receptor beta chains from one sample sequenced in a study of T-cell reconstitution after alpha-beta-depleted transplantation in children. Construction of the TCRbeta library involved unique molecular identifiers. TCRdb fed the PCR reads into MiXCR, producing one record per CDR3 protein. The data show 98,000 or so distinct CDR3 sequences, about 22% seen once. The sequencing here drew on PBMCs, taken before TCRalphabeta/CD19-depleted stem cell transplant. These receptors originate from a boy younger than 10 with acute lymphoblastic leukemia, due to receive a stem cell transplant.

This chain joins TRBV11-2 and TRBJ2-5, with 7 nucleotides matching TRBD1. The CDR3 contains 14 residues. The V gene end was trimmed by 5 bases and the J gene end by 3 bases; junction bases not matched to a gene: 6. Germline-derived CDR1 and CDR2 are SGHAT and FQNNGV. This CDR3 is CASSRGTAKETQYF. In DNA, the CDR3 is TGTGCCAGCAGCCGTGGGACAGCAAAAGAGACCCAGTACTTC.

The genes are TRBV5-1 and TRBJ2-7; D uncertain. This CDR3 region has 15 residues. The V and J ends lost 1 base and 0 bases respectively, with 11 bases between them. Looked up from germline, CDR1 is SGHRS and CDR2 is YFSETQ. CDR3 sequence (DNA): TGCGCCAGCAGCTTGACCAGGCCGAGCTCCTACGAGCAGTACTTC. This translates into CASSLTRPSSYEQYF.

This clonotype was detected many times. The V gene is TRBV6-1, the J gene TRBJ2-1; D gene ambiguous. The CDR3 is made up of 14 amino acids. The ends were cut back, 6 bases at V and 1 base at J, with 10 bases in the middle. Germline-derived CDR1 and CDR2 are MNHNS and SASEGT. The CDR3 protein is CASRGVISYNEQFF. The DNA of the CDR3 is TGTGCCAGCAGAGGAGTTATATCCTACAATGAGCAGTTCTTC.

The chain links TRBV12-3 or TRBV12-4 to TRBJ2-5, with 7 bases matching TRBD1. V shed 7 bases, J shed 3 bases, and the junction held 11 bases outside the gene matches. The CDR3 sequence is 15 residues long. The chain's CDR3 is CASKGQSLGEETQYF. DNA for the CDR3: TGTGCCAGCAAGGGACAGTCCCTCGGCGAAGAGACCCAGTACTTC.

CDR3 in DNA: TGCAGTGCTAGAGATACTAGCTCCCATCTTAGTGAGCAGTTCTTC. This encodes CSARDTSSHLSEQFF. The chain recombines TRBV20-1 with TRBJ2-1; weak D call: TRBD2 (6 bases). The CDR3 has 15 amino acids. Germline values: CDR1 DFQATT, CDR2 SNEGSKA (reference sequence). With 0 bases removed from V and 9 bases from J, the gap between germline ends came to 18 bases.

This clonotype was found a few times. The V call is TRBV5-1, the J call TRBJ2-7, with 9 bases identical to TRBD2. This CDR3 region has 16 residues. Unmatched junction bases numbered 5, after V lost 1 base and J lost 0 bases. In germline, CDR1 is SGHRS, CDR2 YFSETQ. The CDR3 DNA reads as TGCGCCAGCAGCTTGATTCATAGCGGGAGCTCCTACGAGCAGTACTTC. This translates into CASSLIHSGSSYEQYF.

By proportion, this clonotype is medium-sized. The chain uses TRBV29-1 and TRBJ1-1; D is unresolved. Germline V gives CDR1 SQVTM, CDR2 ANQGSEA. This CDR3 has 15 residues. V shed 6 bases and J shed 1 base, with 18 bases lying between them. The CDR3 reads CSVTNQLTGNTEAFF. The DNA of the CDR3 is TGCAGCGTGACCAACCAACTTACGGGGAACACTGAAGCTTTCTTT. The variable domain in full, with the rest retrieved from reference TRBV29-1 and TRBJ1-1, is SAVISQKPSRDICQRGTSLTIQCQVDSQVTMMFWYRQQPGQSLTLIATANQGSEATYESGFVIDKFPISRPNLTFSTLTVSNMSPEDSSIYLCSVTNQLTGNTEAFFGQGTRLTVV.

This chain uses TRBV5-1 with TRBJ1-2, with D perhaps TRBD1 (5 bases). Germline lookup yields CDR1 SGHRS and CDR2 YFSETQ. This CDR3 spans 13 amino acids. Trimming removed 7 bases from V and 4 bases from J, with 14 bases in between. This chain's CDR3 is CASGLDDSYGYTF. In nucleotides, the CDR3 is TGCGCCAGCGGCCTTGATGACAGCTATGGCTACACCTTC.

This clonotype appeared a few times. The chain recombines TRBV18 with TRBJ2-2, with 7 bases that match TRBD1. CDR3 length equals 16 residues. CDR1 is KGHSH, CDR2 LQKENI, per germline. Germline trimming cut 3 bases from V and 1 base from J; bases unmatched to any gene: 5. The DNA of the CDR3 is TGTGCCAGCTCACCTATTGGGACAGTGAACACCGGGGAGCTGTTTTTT. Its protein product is CASSPIGTVNTGELFF. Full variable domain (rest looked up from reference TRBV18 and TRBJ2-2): NAGVMQNPRHLVRRRGQEARLRCSPMKGHSHVYWYRQLPEEGLKFMVYLQKENIIDESGMPKERFSAEFPKEGPSILRIQQVVRGDSAAYFCASSPIGTVNTGELFFGEGSRLTVL.

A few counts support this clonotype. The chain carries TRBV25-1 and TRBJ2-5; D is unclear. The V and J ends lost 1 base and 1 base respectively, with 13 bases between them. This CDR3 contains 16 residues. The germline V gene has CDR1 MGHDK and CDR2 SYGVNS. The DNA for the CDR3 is TGTGCCAGCAGTGAATTTAGCAGGAATTCCCAAGAGACCCAGTACTTC. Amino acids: CASSEFSRNSQETQYF. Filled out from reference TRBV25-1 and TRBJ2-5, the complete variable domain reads EADIYQTPRYLVIGTGKKITLECSQTMGHDKMYWYQQDPGMELHLIHYSYGVNSTEKGDLSSESTVSRIRTEHFPLTLESARPSHTSQYLCASSEFSRNSQETQYFGPGTRLLVL.

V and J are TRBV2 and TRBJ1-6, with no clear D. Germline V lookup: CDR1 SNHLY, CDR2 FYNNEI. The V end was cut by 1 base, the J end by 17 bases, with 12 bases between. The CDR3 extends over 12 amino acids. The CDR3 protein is CASSEGPRGFHF. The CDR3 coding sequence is TGTGCCAGCAGTGAAGGTCCCCGAGGATTCCACTTT.

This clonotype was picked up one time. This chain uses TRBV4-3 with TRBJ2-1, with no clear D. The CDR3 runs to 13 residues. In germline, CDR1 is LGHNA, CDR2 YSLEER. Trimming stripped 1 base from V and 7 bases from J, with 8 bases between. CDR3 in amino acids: CASSQGPENEQFF. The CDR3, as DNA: TGCGCCAGCAGCCAAGGGCCTGAGAATGAGCAGTTCTTC.

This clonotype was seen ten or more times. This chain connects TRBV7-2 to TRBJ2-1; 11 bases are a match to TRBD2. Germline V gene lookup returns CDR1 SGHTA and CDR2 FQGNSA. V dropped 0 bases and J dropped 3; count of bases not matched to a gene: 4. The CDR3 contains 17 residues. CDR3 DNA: TGTGCCAGCAGCTTAGCTAGCGGGAGGGCCCTCTACAATGAGCAGTTCTTC. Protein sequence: CASSLASGRALYNEQFF.

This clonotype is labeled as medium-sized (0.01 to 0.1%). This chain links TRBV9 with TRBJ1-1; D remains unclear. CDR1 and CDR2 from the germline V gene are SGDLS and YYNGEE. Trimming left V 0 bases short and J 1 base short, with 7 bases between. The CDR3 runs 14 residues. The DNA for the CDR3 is TGTGCCAGCAGCGTAGCGGGAAGGAACACTGAAGCTTTCTTT. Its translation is CASSVAGRNTEAFF.

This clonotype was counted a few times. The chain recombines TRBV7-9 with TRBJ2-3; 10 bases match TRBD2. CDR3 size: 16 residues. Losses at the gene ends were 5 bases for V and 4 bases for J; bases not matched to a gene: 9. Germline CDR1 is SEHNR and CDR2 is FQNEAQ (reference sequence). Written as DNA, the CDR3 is TGTGCCAGCAGCCCACCGACTAGCGGGTTTTCAGATACGCAGTATTTT. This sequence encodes CASSPPTSGFSDTQYF.

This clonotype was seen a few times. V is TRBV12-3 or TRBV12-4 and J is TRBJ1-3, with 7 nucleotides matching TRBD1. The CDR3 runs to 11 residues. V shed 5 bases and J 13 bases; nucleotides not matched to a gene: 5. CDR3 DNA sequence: TGTGCCAGCAGTAGCAGGGGGGCGATATATTTT. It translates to CASSSRGAIYF.

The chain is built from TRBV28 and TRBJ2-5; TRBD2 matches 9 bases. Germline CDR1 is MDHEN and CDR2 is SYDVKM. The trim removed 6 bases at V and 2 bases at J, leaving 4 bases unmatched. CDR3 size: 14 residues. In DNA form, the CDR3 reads TGTGCCAGCAGAAGAACTAGCGGGCAAGAGACCCAGTACTTC. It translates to CASRRTSGQETQYF.

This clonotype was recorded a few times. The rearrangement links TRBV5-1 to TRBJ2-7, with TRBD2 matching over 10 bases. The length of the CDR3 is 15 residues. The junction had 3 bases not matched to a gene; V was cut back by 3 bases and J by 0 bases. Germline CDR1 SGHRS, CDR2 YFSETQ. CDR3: CASSWTSGSSYEQYF. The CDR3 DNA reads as TGCGCCAGCAGCTGGACTAGCGGAAGCTCCTACGAGCAGTACTTC.

CDR3 bases: TGTGCCAGCAGTCAAGGAGGGGGGAAAGGTTTCTTC. Its translation: CASSQGGGKGFF. The chain couples TRBV6-5 to TRBJ2-1; D may correspond to TRBD1 or TRBD2 (6 bases each). The germline gives CDR1 MNHEY, CDR2 SVGAGI. V was cut by 5 bases and J by 16 bases, with 18 bases left in between. CDR3 length equals 12 residues.

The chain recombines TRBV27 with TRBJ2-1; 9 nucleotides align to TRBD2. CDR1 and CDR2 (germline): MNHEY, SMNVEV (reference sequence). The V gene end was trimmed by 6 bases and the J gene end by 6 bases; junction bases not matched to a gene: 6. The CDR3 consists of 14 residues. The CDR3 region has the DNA TGTGCCAGCAGGACCAGCGGGAGGCTCAATGAGCAGTTCTTC. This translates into CASRTSGRLNEQFF.

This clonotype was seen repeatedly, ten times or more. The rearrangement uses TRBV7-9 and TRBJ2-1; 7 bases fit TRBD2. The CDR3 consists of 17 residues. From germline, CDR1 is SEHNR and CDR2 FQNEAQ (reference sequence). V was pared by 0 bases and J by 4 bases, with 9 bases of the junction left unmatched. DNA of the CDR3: TGTGCCAGCAGCTTAGCGAGGGCGGGAGTCACATACAATGAGCAGTTCTTC. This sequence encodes CASSLARAGVTYNEQFF.

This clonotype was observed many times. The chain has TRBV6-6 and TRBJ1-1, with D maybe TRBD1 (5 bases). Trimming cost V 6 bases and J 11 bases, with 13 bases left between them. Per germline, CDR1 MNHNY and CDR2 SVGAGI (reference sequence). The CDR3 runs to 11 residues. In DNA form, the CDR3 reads TGTGCCAGCAGCCAGGGAGGTGAGGCTTTCTTT. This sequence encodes CASSQGGEAFF.

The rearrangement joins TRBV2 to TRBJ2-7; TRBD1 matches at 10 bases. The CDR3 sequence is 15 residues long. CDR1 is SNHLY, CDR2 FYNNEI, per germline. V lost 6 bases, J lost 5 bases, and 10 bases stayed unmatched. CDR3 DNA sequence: TGTGCCAGCAGGTGGGCGGGACAGGGGATGAACGAGCAGTACTTC. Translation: CASRWAGQGMNEQYF.

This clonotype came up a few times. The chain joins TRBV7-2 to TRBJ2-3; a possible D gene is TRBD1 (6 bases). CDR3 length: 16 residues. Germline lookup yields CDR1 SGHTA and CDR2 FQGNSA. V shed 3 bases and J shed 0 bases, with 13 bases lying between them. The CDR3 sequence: CASSFDGTPSTDTQYF. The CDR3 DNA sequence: TGTGCCAGCAGCTTTGACGGGACACCTAGCACAGATACGCAGTATTTT.